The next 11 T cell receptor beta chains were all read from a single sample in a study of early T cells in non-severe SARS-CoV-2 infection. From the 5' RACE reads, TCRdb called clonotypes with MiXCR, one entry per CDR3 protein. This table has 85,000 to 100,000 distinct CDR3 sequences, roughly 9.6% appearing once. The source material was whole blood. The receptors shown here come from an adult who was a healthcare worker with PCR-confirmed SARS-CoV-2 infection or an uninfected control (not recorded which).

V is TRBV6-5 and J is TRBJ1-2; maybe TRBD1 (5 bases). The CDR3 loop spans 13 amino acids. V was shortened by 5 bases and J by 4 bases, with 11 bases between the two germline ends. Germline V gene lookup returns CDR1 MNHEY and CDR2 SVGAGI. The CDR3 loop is CASSRDGGYGYTF. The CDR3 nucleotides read TGTGCCAGCAGTCGAGACGGGGGCTATGGCTACACCTTC.

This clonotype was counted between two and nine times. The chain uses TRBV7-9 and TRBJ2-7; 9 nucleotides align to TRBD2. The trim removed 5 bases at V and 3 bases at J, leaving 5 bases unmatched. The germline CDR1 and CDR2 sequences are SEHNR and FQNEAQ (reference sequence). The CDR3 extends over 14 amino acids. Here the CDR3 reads CASSLGLAVYEQYF. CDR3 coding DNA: TGTGCCAGCAGCCTGGGACTAGCAGTCTACGAGCAGTACTTC.

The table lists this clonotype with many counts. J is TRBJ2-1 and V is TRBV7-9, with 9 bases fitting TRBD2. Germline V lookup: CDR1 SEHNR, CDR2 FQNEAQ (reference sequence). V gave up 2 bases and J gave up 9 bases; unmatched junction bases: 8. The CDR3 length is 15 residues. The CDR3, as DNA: TGTGCCAGCAGCTTATTGGCGGGAGGGCCAGGTGAGCAGTTCTTC. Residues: CASSLLAGGPGEQFF.

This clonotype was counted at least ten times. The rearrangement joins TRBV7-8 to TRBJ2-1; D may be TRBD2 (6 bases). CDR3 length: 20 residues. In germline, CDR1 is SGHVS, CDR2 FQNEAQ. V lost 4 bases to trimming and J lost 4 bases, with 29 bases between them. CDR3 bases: TGTGCCAGCAGCTCCGACCTTCTTGGGGGGTCGGTCTCAAGATACAATGAGCAGTTCTTC. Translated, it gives CASSSDLLGGSVSRYNEQFF.

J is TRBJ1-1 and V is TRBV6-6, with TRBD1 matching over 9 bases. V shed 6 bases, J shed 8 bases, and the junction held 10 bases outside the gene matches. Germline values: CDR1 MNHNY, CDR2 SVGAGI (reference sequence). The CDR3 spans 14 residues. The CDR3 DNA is TGTGCCAGCAGGGCCGGGACAGGGAGGGCCGAAGCTTTCTTT. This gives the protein CASRAGTGRAEAFF.

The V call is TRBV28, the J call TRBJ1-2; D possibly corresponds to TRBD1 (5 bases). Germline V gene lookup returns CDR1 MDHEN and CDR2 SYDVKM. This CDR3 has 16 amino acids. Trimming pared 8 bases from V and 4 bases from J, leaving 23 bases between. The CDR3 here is CASDPFGAGTGYGYTF. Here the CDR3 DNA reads TGTGCCAGCGATCCCTTTGGGGCTGGGACGGGCTATGGCTACACCTTC.

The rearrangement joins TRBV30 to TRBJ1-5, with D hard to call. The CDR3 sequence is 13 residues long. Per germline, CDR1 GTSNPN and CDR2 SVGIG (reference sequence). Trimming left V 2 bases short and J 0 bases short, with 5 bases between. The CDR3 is CAWSQDSNQPQHF. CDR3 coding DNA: TGTGCCTGGAGTCAGGATAGCAATCAGCCCCAGCATTTT. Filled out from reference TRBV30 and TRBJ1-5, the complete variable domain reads SQTIHQWPATLVQPVGSPLSLECTVEGTSNPNLYWYRQAAGRGLQLLFYSVGIGQISSEVPQNLSASRPQDRQFILSSKKLLLSDSGFYLCAWSQDSNQPQHFGDGTRLSIL.

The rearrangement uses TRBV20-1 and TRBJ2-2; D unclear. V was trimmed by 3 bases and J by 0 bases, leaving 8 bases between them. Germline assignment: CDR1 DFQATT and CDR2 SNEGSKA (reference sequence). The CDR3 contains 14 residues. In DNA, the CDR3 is TGCAGTGCTAGTGGTACTTCGAACACCGGGGAGCTGTTTTTT. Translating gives CSASGTSNTGELFF.

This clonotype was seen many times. CDR3 loop: CASSVSRGRVNSPLHF. The CDR3 region has the DNA TGTGCCAGTAGTGTCTCCAGGGGGCGCGTGAATTCACCCCTCCACTTT. The J gene is TRBJ1-6, the V gene TRBV19; TRBD1 matches at 8 bases. V was clipped by 5 bases and J by 7 bases; unmatched bases: 10. CDR1 is LNHDA, CDR2 SQIVND, per germline (reference sequence). This CDR3 spans 16 amino acids.

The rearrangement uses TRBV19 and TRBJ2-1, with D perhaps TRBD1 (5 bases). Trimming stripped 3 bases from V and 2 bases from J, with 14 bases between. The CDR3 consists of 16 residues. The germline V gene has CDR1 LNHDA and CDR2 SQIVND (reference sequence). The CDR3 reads CASSIRAFKTYNEQFF. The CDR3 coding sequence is TGTGCCAGTAGTATCAGGGCCTTCAAAACCTACAATGAGCAGTTCTTC. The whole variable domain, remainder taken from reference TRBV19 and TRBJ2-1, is DGGITQSPKYLFRKEGQNVTLSCEQNLNHDAMYWYRQDPGQGLRLIYYSQIVNDFQKGDIAEGYSVSREKKESFPLTVTSAQKNPTAFYLCASSIRAFKTYNEQFFGPGTRLTVL.

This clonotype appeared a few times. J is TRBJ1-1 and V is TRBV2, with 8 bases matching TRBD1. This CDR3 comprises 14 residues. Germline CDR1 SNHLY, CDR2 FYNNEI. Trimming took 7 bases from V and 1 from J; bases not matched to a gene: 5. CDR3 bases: TGTGCCAGCACCCGGGACAGGCCGAACACTGAAGCTTTCTTT. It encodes CASTRDRPNTEAFF.